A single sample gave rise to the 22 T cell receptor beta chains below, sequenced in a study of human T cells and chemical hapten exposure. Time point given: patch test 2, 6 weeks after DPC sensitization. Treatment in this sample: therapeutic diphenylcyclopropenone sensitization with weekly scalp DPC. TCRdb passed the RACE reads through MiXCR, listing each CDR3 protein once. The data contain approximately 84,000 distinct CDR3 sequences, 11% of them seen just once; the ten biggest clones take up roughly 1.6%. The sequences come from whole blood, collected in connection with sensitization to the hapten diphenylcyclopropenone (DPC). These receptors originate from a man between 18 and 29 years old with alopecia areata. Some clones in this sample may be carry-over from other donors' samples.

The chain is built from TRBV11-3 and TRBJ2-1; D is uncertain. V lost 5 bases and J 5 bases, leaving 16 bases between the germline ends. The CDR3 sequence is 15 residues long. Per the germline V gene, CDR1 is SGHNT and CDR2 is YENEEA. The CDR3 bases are TGTGCCAGCAGCCATCAAGCAGGATCCCACAATGAGCAGTTCTTC. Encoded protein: CASSHQAGSHNEQFF. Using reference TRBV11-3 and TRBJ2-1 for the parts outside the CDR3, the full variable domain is EAGVVQSPRYKIIEKKQPVAFWCNPISGHNTLYWYLQNLGQGPELLIRYENEEAVDDSQLPKDRFSAERLKGVDSTLKIQPAELGDSAVYLCASSHQAGSHNEQFFGPGTRLTVL.

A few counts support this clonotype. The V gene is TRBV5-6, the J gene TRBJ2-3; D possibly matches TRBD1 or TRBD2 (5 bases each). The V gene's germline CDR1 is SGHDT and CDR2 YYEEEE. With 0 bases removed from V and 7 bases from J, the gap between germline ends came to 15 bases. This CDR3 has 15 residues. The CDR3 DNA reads TGTGCCAGCAGCTTGGTTCGTGGGGGACGCTATACGCAGTATTTT. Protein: CASSLVRGGRYTQYF. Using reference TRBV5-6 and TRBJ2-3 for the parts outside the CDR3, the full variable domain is DAGVTQSPTHLIKTRGQQVTLRCSPKSGHDTVSWYQQALGQGPQFIFQYYEEEERQRGNFPDRFSGHQFPNYSSELNVNALLLGDSALYLCASSLVRGGRYTQYFGPGTRLTVL.

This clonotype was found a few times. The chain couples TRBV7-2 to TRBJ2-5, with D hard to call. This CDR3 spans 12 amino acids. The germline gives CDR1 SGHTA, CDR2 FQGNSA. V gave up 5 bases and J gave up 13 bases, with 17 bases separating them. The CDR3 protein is CASSNDIPTMYF. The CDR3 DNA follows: TGTGCCAGCAGCAATGATATCCCGACGATGTACTTC. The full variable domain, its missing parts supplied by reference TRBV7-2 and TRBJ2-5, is GAGVSQSPSNKVTEKGKDVELRCDPISGHTALYWYRQSLGQGLEFLIYFQGNSAPDKSGLPSDRFSAERTGGSVSTLTIQRTQQEDSAVYLCASSNDIPTMYFGPGTRLLVL.

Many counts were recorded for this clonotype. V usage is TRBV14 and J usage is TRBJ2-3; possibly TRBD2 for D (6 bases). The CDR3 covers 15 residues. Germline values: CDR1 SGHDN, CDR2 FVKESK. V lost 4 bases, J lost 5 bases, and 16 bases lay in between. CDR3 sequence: CASSLLPGAEDTQYF. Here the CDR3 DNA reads TGTGCCAGCAGCCTCTTACCGGGAGCGGAAGATACGCAGTATTTT.

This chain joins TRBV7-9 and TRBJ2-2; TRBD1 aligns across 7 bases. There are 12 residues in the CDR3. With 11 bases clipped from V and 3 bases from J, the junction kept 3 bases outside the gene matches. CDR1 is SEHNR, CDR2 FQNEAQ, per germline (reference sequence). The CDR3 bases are TGTGCCCGAGGGGGCGACACCGGGGAGCTGTTTTTT. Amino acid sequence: CARGGDTGELFF.

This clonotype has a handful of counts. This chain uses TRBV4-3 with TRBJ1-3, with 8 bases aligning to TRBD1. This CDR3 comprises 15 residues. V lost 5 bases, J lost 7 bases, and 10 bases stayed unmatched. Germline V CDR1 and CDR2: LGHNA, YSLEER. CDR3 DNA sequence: TGCGCCAGCAGCTCTGGACAGGGAGACGGCAACACCATATATTTT. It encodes CASSSGQGDGNTIYF.

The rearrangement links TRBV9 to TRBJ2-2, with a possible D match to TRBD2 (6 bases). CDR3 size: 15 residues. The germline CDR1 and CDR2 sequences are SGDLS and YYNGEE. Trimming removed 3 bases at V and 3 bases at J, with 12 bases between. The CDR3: CASSGGERDTGELFF. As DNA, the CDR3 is TGTGCCAGCAGCGGCGGGGAGCGGGACACCGGGGAGCTGTTTTTT.

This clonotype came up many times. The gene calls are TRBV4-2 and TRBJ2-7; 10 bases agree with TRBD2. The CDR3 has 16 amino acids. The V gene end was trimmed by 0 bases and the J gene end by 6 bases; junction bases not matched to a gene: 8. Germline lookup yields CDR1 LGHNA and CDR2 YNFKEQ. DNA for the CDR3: TGTGCCAGCAGCCAAGACCCAGCGGGGGGGCCGATCGAGCAGTACTTC. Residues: CASSQDPAGGPIEQYF.

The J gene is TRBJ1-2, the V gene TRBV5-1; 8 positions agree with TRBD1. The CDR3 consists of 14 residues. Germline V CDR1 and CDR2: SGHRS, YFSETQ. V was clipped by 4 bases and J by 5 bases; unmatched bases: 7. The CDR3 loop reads CASSLGQGGYGYTF. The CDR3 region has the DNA TGCGCCAGCAGCCTTGGACAGGGAGGATATGGCTACACCTTC.

This CDR3 reads CASSQGQDTDTQYF. The CDR3 DNA sequence: TGTGCCAGCAGCCAAGGACAGGACACAGATACGCAGTATTTT. This sequence joins TRBV7-8 and TRBJ2-3; 7 bases align to TRBD1. The J segment lost 2 bases and the V segment lost 5 bases, leaving 4 bases of the junction unmatched. This CDR3 spans 14 amino acids. Germline V gene data show CDR1 as SGHVS and CDR2 as FQNEAQ.

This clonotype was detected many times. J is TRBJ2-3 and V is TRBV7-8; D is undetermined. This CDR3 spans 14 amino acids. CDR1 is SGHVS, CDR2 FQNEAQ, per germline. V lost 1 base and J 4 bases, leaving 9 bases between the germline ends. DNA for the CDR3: TGTGCCAGCAGCTTAGTTGTCGGCCCAGATACGCAGTATTTT. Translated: CASSLVVGPDTQYF.

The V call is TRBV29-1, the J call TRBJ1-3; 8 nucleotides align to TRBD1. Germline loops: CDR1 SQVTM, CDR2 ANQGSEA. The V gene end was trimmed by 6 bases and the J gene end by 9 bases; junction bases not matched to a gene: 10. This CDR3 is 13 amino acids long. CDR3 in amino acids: CSVLQGAQGTIYF. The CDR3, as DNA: TGCAGCGTCCTCCAGGGGGCCCAGGGCACCATATATTTT.

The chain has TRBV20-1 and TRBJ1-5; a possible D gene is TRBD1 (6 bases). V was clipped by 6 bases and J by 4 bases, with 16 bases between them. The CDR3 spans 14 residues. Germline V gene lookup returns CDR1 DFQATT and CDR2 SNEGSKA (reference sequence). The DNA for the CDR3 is TGCAGTGCCAACGGGGGGGGCCCGAATCAGCCCCAGCATTTT. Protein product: CSANGGGPNQPQHF.

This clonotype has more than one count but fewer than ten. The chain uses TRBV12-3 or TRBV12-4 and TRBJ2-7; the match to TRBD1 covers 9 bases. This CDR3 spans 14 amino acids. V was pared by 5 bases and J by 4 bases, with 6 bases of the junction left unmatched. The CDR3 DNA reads TGTGCCAGCAGTAGGACAGGGGATGGGTACGAGCAGTACTTC. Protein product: CASSRTGDGYEQYF.

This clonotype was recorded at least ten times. DNA for the CDR3: TGTGCCAGCAGCTATAAGCCCGATCAGCCCCAGCATTTT. Protein product: CASSYKPDQPQHF. The chain links TRBV7-9 to TRBJ1-5; D unclear. V was shortened by 4 bases and J by 5 bases, with 9 bases between the two germline ends. There are 13 residues in the CDR3. Germline V lookup: CDR1 SEHNR, CDR2 FQNEAQ (reference sequence).

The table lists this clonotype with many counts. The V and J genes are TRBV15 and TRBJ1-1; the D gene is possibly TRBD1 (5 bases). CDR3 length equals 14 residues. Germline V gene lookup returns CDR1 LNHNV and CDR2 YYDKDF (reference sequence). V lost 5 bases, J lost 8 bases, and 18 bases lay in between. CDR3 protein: CATSPGDGESEAFF. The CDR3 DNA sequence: TGTGCCACCAGCCCCGGGGACGGCGAAAGCGAAGCTTTCTTT.

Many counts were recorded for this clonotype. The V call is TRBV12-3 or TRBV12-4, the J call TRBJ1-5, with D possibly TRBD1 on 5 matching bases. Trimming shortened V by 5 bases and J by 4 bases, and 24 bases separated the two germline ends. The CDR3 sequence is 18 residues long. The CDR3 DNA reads TGTGCCAGCAGTGGGAGGGGTCCCTCTCGAAACTTTAATCAGCCCCAGCATTTT. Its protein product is CASSGRGPSRNFNQPQHF.

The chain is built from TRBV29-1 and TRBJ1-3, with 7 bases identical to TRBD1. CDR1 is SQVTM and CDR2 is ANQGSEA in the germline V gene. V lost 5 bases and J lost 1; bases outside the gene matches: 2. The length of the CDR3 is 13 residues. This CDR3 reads CSVSDRSGNTIYF. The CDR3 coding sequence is TGCAGCGTTTCGGACAGGTCTGGAAACACCATATATTTT.

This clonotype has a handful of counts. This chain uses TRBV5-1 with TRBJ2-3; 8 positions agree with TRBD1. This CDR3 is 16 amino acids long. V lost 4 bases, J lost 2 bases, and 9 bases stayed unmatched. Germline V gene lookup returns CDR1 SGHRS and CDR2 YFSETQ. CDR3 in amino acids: CASSTRTGIFTDTQYF. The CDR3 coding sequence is TGCGCCAGCAGCACCCGGACAGGGATTTTCACAGATACGCAGTATTTT.

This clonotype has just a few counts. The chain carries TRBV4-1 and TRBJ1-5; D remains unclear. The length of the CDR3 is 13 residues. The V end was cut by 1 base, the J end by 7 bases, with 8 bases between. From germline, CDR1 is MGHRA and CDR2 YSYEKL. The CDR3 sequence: CASSQVLGQPQHF. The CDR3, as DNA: TGCGCCAGCAGCCAAGTTTTGGGGCAGCCCCAGCATTTT.

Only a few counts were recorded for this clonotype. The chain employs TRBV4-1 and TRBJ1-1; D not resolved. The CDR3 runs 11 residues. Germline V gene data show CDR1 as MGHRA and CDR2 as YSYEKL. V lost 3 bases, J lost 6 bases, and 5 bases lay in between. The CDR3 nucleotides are TGCGCCAGCAGCCAGGGCTCTGAAGCTTTCTTT. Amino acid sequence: CASSQGSEAFF.

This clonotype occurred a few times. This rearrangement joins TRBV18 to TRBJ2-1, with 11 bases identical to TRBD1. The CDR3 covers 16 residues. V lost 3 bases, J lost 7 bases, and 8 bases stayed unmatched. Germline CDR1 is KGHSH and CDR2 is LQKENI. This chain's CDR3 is CASSPTGTGGRNEQFF. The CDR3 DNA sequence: TGTGCCAGCTCACCCACCGGGACAGGGGGGCGAAATGAGCAGTTCTTC.